Following are 2 T cell receptor beta chains from one sample sequenced in a study of blood T cell repertoires in COVID-19. The table came from immunoSEQ multiplex PCR; TCRdb's copy has only in-frame clones and leaves some out. The sample has 270,000 or so clones, around 89% seen once. Sequences were obtained from PBMCs or T cells enriched from blood (not recorded which). The origin of the receptors is a woman aged 40 to 50 with acute COVID-19.

This clone occurred a few times. This sequence joins TRBV7-9 and TRBJ2-7; 7 positions agree with TRBD1. The V gene end was trimmed by 4 bases and the J gene end by 0 bases; junction bases not matched to a gene: 6. CDR3 length equals 15 residues. The germline V gene encodes CDR1 SEHNR and CDR2 FQNEAQ (reference sequence). This CDR3 reads CASSSGRDSSYEQYF. The CDR3 coding sequence is TGTGCCAGCAGCTCTGGACGGGACAGCTCCTACGAGCAGTACTTC.

About this clone itself: Additional DNA sequences in this sample encode the identical CDR3. The chain employs TRBV6-5 and TRBJ1-1; TRBD1 might be the D (6 bases). Trimming removed 0 bases at V and 0 bases at J, with 8 bases between. This CDR3 is built from 15 residues. Germline V gene lookup returns CDR1 MNHEY and CDR2 SVGAGI. CDR3 sequence reads: CASSYSDSLNTEAFF. The CDR3 nucleotides are TGTGCCAGCAGTTACTCGGACAGTCTGAACACTGAAGCTTTCTTT.